This T cell receptor (beta chain) was profiled in a study of shared clonotypes between healthy human individuals. About the research overall: Each donor's CD8 memory used one plate, CD8 naive two, each CD4 subset three.

Germline V lookup: CDR1 MNHEY, CDR2 SMNVEV (reference sequence). The CDR3 is 14 amino acids. Unmatched junction bases numbered 6, after V lost 6 bases and J lost 6 bases. This table comes from immunoSEQ multiplex PCR, and its TCRdb copy is limited to in-frame clones, with some not included. This table has a few hundred thousand clones, less than 98% appearing once. The sample consisted of naive CD4+ T cells sorted from blood. Subset meaning: CD45RA+ positively selected. This clonotype originated in a woman younger than 45 in good health. The V call is TRBV27, the J call TRBJ2-7; 12 nucleotides match TRBD1. The CDR3 is CASSPGQGAGEQYF. CDR3 nucleotides: TGTGCCAGCAGCCCGGGACAGGGGGCGGGCGAGCAGTACTTC.